The 7 T cell receptor beta chains reported below all come from one sample, sequenced in a study of blood T cell repertoires in COVID-19. TCRdb's copy holds only in-frame clones and misses some; the assay was immunoSEQ multiplex PCR. Altogether roughly 360,000 clones are present, 85% to 90% being singletons, with the ten largest covering around 0.91%. Sequenced material: PBMCs or T cells enriched from blood (not recorded which). The receptors originated from a woman under 40 with acute COVID-19.

The J gene is TRBJ1-2, the V gene TRBV2; tentatively, D is TRBD1 (5 bases). The V end was cut by 8 bases, the J end by 4 bases, with 11 bases between. The CDR3 sequence is 12 residues long. The germline CDR1 and CDR2 sequences are SNHLY and FYNNEI. CDR3 in amino acids: CASVGGAYGYTF. In nucleotides, the CDR3 is TGTGCCAGCGTTGGAGGGGCCTATGGCTACACCTTC.

CDR3 nucleotides: TGCGCCAGCAGCTGGCCCGGGACTAGCGCCTACAATGAGCAGTTCTTC. Amino acids: CASSWPGTSAYNEQFF. V and J are TRBV5-1 and TRBJ2-1, with TRBD2 matching 10 bases. Trimming took 3 bases from V and 2 from J; bases not matched to a gene: 5. The CDR3 is 16 amino acids. Per the germline V gene, CDR1 is SGHRS and CDR2 is YFSETQ.

V and J are TRBV19 and TRBJ2-2, with a possible D match to TRBD1 (6 bases). V was cut by 7 bases and J by 1 base, with 16 bases left in between. This CDR3 contains 16 residues. Germline loops: CDR1 LNHDA, CDR2 SQIVND (reference sequence). The DNA of the CDR3 is TGTGCCAGTAACCCCCCCGCAGGGGAGAACACCGGGGAGCTGTTTTTT. This translates into CASNPPAGENTGELFF.

The rearrangement links TRBV5-1 to TRBJ1-2, with TRBD1 identical over 9 bases. Looked up from germline, CDR1 is SGHRS and CDR2 is YFSETQ. The CDR3 length is 15 residues. V trimming: 4 bases; J trimming: 7 bases; junction bases outside the gene matches: 11. CDR3: CASSPGDREAGGYTF. In DNA form, the CDR3 reads TGCGCCAGCAGCCCTGGGGACAGGGAGGCAGGTGGCTACACCTTC.

The chain combines TRBV5-1 with TRBJ1-5; 9 bases match TRBD1. This CDR3 is built from 14 residues. V was clipped by 4 bases and J by 4 bases; unmatched bases: 3. Looked up from germline, CDR1 is SGHRS and CDR2 is YFSETQ. CDR3 protein: CASSEGQGNQPQHF. The CDR3 bases are TGCGCCAGCAGCGAGGGACAGGGAAATCAGCCCCAGCATTTT.

The chain links TRBV3-1 (or the pseudogene TRBV3-2) to TRBJ1-1, with 10 bases aligning to TRBD1. The CDR3 loop spans 14 amino acids. V lost 5 bases and J lost 5; bases outside the gene matches: 5. The germline gives CDR1 LGHDT, CDR2 YNNKEL (reference sequence). CDR3: CASSTRQGATEAFF. For the CDR3, the DNA is TGTGCCAGCAGCACAAGACAGGGGGCAACTGAAGCTTTCTTT.

This clone showed up just once. The rearrangement joins TRBV19 to TRBJ2-3; a weak D match, TRBD1 (6 bases). CDR1 is LNHDA, CDR2 SQIVND, per germline (reference sequence). Trimming cost V 4 bases and J 0 bases, with 11 bases left between them. This CDR3 has 15 residues. The CDR3 coding sequence is TGTGCCAGTAGTACCGGGACATTTAGCACAGATACGCAGTATTTT. Protein product: CASSTGTFSTDTQYF.